This T cell receptor (beta chain) was profiled in a study of T-cell reconstitution after alpha-beta-depleted transplantation in children. Whole-study findings and limits: Newly produced T cells mostly provided counts and TCRbeta diversity after one year, as hyperexpanded clones declined. Surviving recipient T cells and thymic progenitors produced the high day-60 TCRbeta diversity seen in some patients. Reportedly, roughly two months post-transplant, alpha-beta T cells arose from several hundred expanded graft clones.

Preparation of the TCRbeta library involved a method that used unique molecular identifiers. TCRdb re-called the PCR reads through MiXCR, storing one row per CDR3 protein. The sample lists approximately 630,000 distinct CDR3 sequences, 10% to 15% seen once, with 0.65% to 0.9% in the top ten. As regards this clonotype: The antigen is not known.

There are 13 residues in the CDR3. Trimming cost V 8 bases and J 8 bases; bases outside gene matches: 6. Germline V lookup: CDR1 MNHNS, CDR2 SASEGT. The source of this sequence is a girl aged 2-10 years with congenital amegakaryocytic thrombocytopenia, due to receive a stem cell transplant. This material consisted of PBMCs, taken before TCRalphabeta/CD19-depleted stem cell transplant. The rearrangement links TRBV6-1 to TRBJ1-4; 9 bases are a match to TRBD1. CDR3 DNA sequence: TGTGCCAGCCGACAGGGGGTGAACGAAAAACTGTTTTTT. It is translated as CASRQGVNEKLFF.